The 12 T cell receptor beta chains below were found in one sample sequenced in a study of T-cell reconstitution after alpha-beta-depleted transplantation in children. Unique molecular identifiers were used to barcode this TCRbeta library. MiXCR, run by TCRdb on the PCR reads, gives a single entry per CDR3 protein. The sample shows about 250,000 distinct CDR3 sequences, approximately 24% of them seen only once. The sample here was PBMCs, mostly from graft donor cells, taken 360 days after TCRalphabeta/CD19-depleted stem cell transplant. These receptors were collected from a female patient under 10 years old who had a stem cell transplant for congenital amegakaryocytic thrombocytopenia, so the T cells may come from the graft donor.

This rearrangement joins TRBV12-3 or TRBV12-4 to TRBJ2-7; 9 bases line up with TRBD2. Germline trimming cut 3 bases from V and 3 bases from J; bases unmatched to any gene: 9. The CDR3 length is 16 residues. The DNA of the CDR3 is TGTGCCAGCAGTTTGTACTCTAGCGGGAATCTCTACGAGCAGTACTTC. It codes for CASSLYSSGNLYEQYF.

This clonotype was counted a few times. The rearrangement links TRBV24-1 to TRBJ2-3; 7 bases are a match to TRBD1. The CDR3 spans 16 residues. V trimming: 1 base; J trimming: 4 bases; junction bases outside the gene matches: 7. Looked up from germline, CDR1 is KGHDR and CDR2 is SFDVKD. CDR3 nucleotide sequence: TGTGCCACCAGTGATTTAAAATCCGACAGGGCAGATACGCAGTATTTT. This sequence encodes CATSDLKSDRADTQYF.

This clonotype has a handful of counts. The chain recombines TRBV20-1 with TRBJ2-1; 11 nucleotides line up with TRBD2. CDR3 size: 16 residues. Germline CDR1 is DFQATT and CDR2 is SNEGSKA (reference sequence). The trim removed 6 bases at V and 8 bases at J, leaving 15 bases unmatched. CDR3 coding DNA: TGCAGTGCCCCTCTCCTAGCGGGAGGCACGGTAGATGAGCAGTTCTTC. This sequence encodes CSAPLLAGGTVDEQFF.

This clonotype was seen a handful of times. The rearrangement uses TRBV20-1 and TRBJ2-1; no definite D call. The CDR3 has 16 residues. Germline CDR1 is DFQATT and CDR2 is SNEGSKA (reference sequence). The ends were cut back, 3 bases at V and 6 bases at J, with 21 bases in the middle. CDR3 sequence reads: CSASDPGVIVSNEQFF. The DNA for the CDR3 is TGCAGTGCTAGTGACCCGGGCGTTATAGTCTCCAATGAGCAGTTCTTC.

The chain has TRBV12-3 or TRBV12-4 and TRBJ2-7; D possibly corresponds to TRBD2 (6 bases). Trimming took 0 bases from V and 2 from J, leaving 11 bases between them. The CDR3 spans 15 residues. The CDR3 nucleotides read TGTGCCAGCAGTTTAGCGGGACTGACTCCCTACGAGCAGTACTTC. Translated: CASSLAGLTPYEQYF.

The J gene is TRBJ1-4, the V gene TRBV18; the D is unclear. Germline-derived CDR1 and CDR2 are KGHSH and LQKENI. The CDR3 sequence is 14 residues long. V gave up 2 bases and J gave up 4 bases, with 8 bases separating them. For the CDR3, the DNA is TGTGCCAGCTCACCAGCAGTTGATAATGAAAAACTGTTTTTT. Protein sequence: CASSPAVDNEKLFF. The complete variable domain, with remaining parts taken from reference TRBV18 and TRBJ1-4, reads NAGVMQNPRHLVRRRGQEARLRCSPMKGHSHVYWYRQLPEEGLKFMVYLQKENIIDESGMPKERFSAEFPKEGPSILRIQQVVRGDSAAYFCASSPAVDNEKLFFGSGTQLSVL.

This clonotype was counted many times. The rearrangement links TRBV5-1 to TRBJ1-5; D remains ambiguous. The CDR3 length is 15 residues. Germline V gene sequence: CDR1 SGHRS, CDR2 YFSETQ. Trimming removed 0 bases from V and 0 bases from J, with 7 bases in between. CDR3 coding DNA: TGCGCCAGCAGCTTGGACGGTTATAGCAATCAGCCCCAGCATTTT. Amino acid sequence: CASSLDGYSNQPQHF.

This clonotype turned up a few times. This chain uses TRBV11-2 with TRBJ2-1; TRBD2 matches at 11 bases. V gave up 5 bases and J gave up 9 bases; unmatched junction bases: 9. The CDR3 loop spans 15 amino acids. The V gene's germline CDR1 is SGHAT and CDR2 FQNNGV. The CDR3 DNA reads as TGTGCCAGCAGCCCCCGGGGTAGCGGGGGGGCTGAGCAGTTCTTC. Encoded protein: CASSPRGSGGAEQFF.

This chain connects TRBV3-1 to TRBJ2-3, with 9 bases that match TRBD2. V shed 8 bases, J shed 4 bases, and the junction held 4 bases outside the gene matches. Germline V gives CDR1 LGHDT, CDR2 YNNKEL (reference sequence). The CDR3 is 13 amino acids. The CDR3 reads CASAGGVPDTQYF. CDR3 nucleotide sequence: TGTGCCAGCGCGGGGGGGGTCCCAGATACGCAGTATTTT.

This clonotype has just a few counts. The chain couples TRBV6-5 to TRBJ2-2, with D possibly called TRBD1 or TRBD2 (6 bases each). The CDR3 length is 16 residues. The V end lost 7 bases, the J end lost 0 bases, and 15 bases lay between the germline ends. Per the germline V gene, CDR1 is MNHEY and CDR2 is SVGAGI. The CDR3 DNA reads TGTGCCAGCATCTCTCTGGGGGGCGCGAACACCGGGGAGCTGTTTTTT. Translation gives CASISLGGANTGELFF.

The chain employs TRBV5-1 and TRBJ1-1; no clear D gene. V gave up 7 bases and J gave up 4 bases, with 14 bases separating them. The CDR3 length is 13 residues. CDR1 and CDR2 from the germline V gene are SGHRS and YFSETQ. For the CDR3, the DNA is TGCGCCAGCGCCCGCGGAGGGTCCACTGAAGCTTTCTTT. Protein sequence: CASARGGSTEAFF.

The chain carries TRBV28 and TRBJ1-3, with 7 bases aligning to TRBD1. Germline assignment: CDR1 MDHEN and CDR2 SYDVKM. The CDR3 runs 14 residues. Trimming took 6 bases from V and 5 from J; bases not matched to a gene: 7. CDR3 residues: CASRTGVSRNTIYF. CDR3 nucleotide sequence: TGTGCCAGCAGAACAGGGGTTAGCAGAAACACCATATATTTT.